This entry lists 27 T cell receptor beta chains sequenced from one sample in a study of CD8+ T cells in alopecia areata. Sequencing used cDNA as its template, made by extracting RNA and reverse transcribing it. Clones were read by immunoSEQ multiplex PCR, and TCRdb kept only the in-frame ones, dropping some. The sample holds around 100,000 clones, and no clone turns up only once. Sequenced material: lesional skin. These receptors came from a C3H/HeJ mouse with alopecia areata. For the strain, the MHC haplotype given is H2-k.

With regard to this clone: The listed genes are named as in mouse. Sequencing ends 4 residues short of the CDR3 end; the germline J gene provides the rest. Other DNA sequences of this sample code for an identical CDR3. J is TRBJ2-3 and V is TRBV1; TRBD2 matches 9 bases. Losses at the gene ends were 1 base for V and 1 base for J; bases not matched to a gene: 6. This CDR3 spans 17 amino acids. Germline loops: CDR1 NSQYPW, CDR2 LRSPGD (reference sequence). CDR3 bases read: TGCACCTGCAGTGCAGTCTGGGGGGGAGCGGGTGCAGAA. Translating gives CTCSAVWGGAGAE. The CDR3, in full, reads CTCSAVWGGAGAETLYF.

Regarding this clone: Any gene name here is a mouse gene name. Read sequence stops 4 residues before the CDR3 end, and the germline J gene provides the missing end. The chain employs TRBV13-3 and TRBJ2-2; 9 bases fit TRBD1. Germline assignment: CDR1 NNHDY and CDR2 SYVADS. This CDR3 comprises 15 residues. V lost 1 base to trimming and J lost 6 bases; unmatched junction nucleotides: 4. CDR3 bases read: TGTGCCAGCAGTGATAGGGGACAGGGACCCGGG. This encodes CASSDRGQGPG. The CDR3 as a whole reads CASSDRGQGPGQLYF.

This clone has ten or more counts. At residue 12, the TCRdb protein and translated DNA are inconsistent; the protein given comes from the DNA. The gene names here belong to mouse. The read ends 3 residues early relative to the CDR3; the germline J gene fills the gap. V is TRBV13-3 and J is TRBJ1-3, with D possibly being TRBD1 (6 bases). V was clipped by 3 bases and J by 3 bases, with 13 bases between them. Germline V gene data show CDR1 as NNHDY and CDR2 as SYVADS. The CDR3 is made up of 15 amino acids. The CDR3 here is CASSVGGAFGNTLYF. The sequenced part of the CDR3 DNA is TGTGCCAGCAGTGTAGGGGGGGCTTTTGGAAATACG.

This clone occurred a few times. Each gene name is a mouse one. With the read ending 4 residues before the CDR3 end, the germline J gene is used to fill in that end. The chain carries TRBV13-3 and TRBJ2-2, with 8 bases aligning to TRBD1. Per the germline V gene, CDR1 is NNHDY and CDR2 is SYVADS. The CDR3 covers 15 residues. The J segment lost 3 bases and the V segment lost 6 bases, leaving 7 bases of the junction unmatched. CDR3 in amino acids: CASIGQGADTGQLYF. CDR3 bases read: TGTGCCAGCATAGGGCAGGGGGCGGACACCGGG.

Concerning this clone: Mouse gene names and germline throughout. The read halts 4 residues ahead of the CDR3 end, with the missing end drawn from the germline J gene. The chain combines TRBV19 with TRBJ2-1, with TRBD2 matching 7 bases. The CDR3 spans 16 residues. Germline loops: CDR1 FNHDT, CDR2 SITEND (reference sequence). Unmatched junction bases numbered 9, after V lost 3 bases and J lost 3 bases. The CDR3 sequence is CASSTLEMGGYAEQFF. CDR3 DNA, as far as it was read: TGTGCCAGCAGTACCCTCGAGATGGGGGGCTATGCT.

Of note for this clone: Germline and genes here are mouse. The CDR3 is cut off 4 residues early in the read; its end comes from the germline J gene. This chain joins TRBV13-3 and TRBJ2-3; D is perhaps TRBD1 (6 bases). Trimming cost V 0 bases and J 2 bases, with 13 bases left between them. Per germline, CDR1 NNHDY and CDR2 SYVADS. This CDR3 region has 16 residues. This chain's CDR3 is CASSDATGRVAETLYF. The CDR3 bases that were read are TGTGCCAGCAGTGATGCTACAGGGAGAGTTGCAGAA.

In regard to this clone: The gene names given are mouse names. With the read ending 4 residues before the CDR3 end, the germline J gene is used to fill in that end. The chain employs TRBV1 and TRBJ2-5; no firm D call. The length of the CDR3 is 11 residues. Germline V gene lookup returns CDR1 NSQYPW and CDR2 LRSPGD (reference sequence). CDR3: CTCSVSDTQYF. CDR3 DNA, as far as it was read: TGCACCTGCAGTGTCAGTGAC.

Only a few counts were recorded for this clone. Gene labels here are mouse ones. The sequence runs out 4 residues before the end of the CDR3; the remainder is reconstructed from the germline J gene. This chain links TRBV19 with TRBJ2-1; D remains ambiguous. Germline values: CDR1 FNHDT, CDR2 SITEND (reference sequence). The CDR3 loop spans 14 amino acids. The CDR3 region is CASSHRNRGAEQFF. The DNA read from the CDR3 is TGTGCCAGCAGTCACCGGAACAGAGGGGCT.

A word on this clone: Germline and genes: mouse. The read ends 4 residues shy of where the CDR3 ends; the end is completed using the germline J gene. The chain employs TRBV13-3 and TRBJ2-1; D might be TRBD1 (6 bases). In germline, CDR1 is NNHDY, CDR2 SYVADS. CDR3 length: 13 residues. Trimming cost V 6 bases and J 5 bases, with 12 bases left between them. The sequenced CDR3 bases are TGTGCCAGCACGCAGTCAGGGGATGCT. Translating gives CASTQSGDA. The whole CDR3 is CASTQSGDAEQFF.

The table lists this clone with a few counts. Any gene name here is a mouse gene name. The read halts 4 residues ahead of the CDR3 end, with the missing end drawn from the germline J gene. The V gene is TRBV13-3, the J gene TRBJ1-2, with D unresolved. V lost 3 bases and J 0 bases, leaving 9 bases between the germline ends. Germline lookup yields CDR1 NNHDY and CDR2 SYVADS. The CDR3 consists of 14 residues. Here the CDR3 reads CASSGHNANSDYTF. Partial CDR3 DNA: TGTGCCAGCAGTGGTCACAATGCAAACTCC.

On this clone itself: Mouse gene names and germline throughout. The sequence runs out 4 residues before the end of the CDR3; the remainder is reconstructed from the germline J gene. The rearrangement uses TRBV16 and TRBJ2-7; D is possibly TRBD2 (6 bases). The CDR3 sequence is 15 residues long. Trimming took 0 bases from V and 2 from J, leaving 11 bases between them. CDR1 is SGHSA and CDR2 is FRNQAP in the germline V gene. The DNA read from the CDR3 is TGTGCAAGCAGCTTAGAGGGGTGGGGGACCTAT. Its translation: CASSLEGWGTY. The CDR3 reads in full as CASSLEGWGTYEQYF.

This clone was picked up a small number of times. Germline and genes here are mouse. The CDR3 end lies 4 residues beyond the end of the read and is filled in from the germline J gene. The chain has TRBV13-1 and TRBJ2-3, with TRBD1 as a possible D gene (6 bases). The germline V gene encodes CDR1 NSHNY and CDR2 SYGAGN. CDR3 length: 16 amino acids. Trimming removed 2 bases at V and 0 bases at J, with 13 bases between. CDR3 in amino acids: CASSDVWTDSAETLYF. The part of the CDR3 DNA that was read is TGTGCCAGCAGTGACGTCTGGACAGATAGTGCAGAA.

In the case of this clone: The gene names here belong to mouse. The read ends 4 residues before the CDR3 terminus; that terminus is restored from the germline J gene. This chain links TRBV13-3 with TRBJ2-3; D might be TRBD2 (7 bases). This CDR3 has 15 residues. Trimming shortened V by 3 bases and J by 0 bases, and 11 bases separated the two germline ends. Germline V gene lookup returns CDR1 NNHDY and CDR2 SYVADS. The CDR3 protein is CASSGWGLSAETLYF. The CDR3 bases that were read are TGTGCCAGCAGTGGCTGGGGGCTTAGTGCAGAA.

About this clone itself: Mouse gene names and germline throughout. The CDR3 bases that were read are TGTGCCAGCAGTATTGGTGGGGGGTATAACTATGCT. Amino acid sequence: CASSIGGGYNYA. Given in full, the CDR3 is CASSIGGGYNYAEQFF. The chain has TRBV19 and TRBJ2-1; 7 bases align to TRBD2. The read gets to within 4 residues of the CDR3 end, and the germline J gene fills in the rest. CDR1 FNHDT and CDR2 SITEND come from the germline V gene (reference sequence). V lost 2 bases and J lost 0; bases outside the gene matches: 5. There are 16 residues in the CDR3.

About this clone itself: Mouse gene names apply. With the read ending 4 residues before the CDR3 end, the germline J gene is used to fill in that end. This chain uses TRBV13-1 with TRBJ2-1; 10 bases map to TRBD2. Germline V gene sequence: CDR1 NSHNY, CDR2 SYGAGN. V lost 2 bases and J lost 6; bases outside the gene matches: 5. The CDR3 is made up of 15 amino acids. The sequenced part of the CDR3 DNA is TGTGCCAGCAGTGAGACTGGGGGGATGATTGCT. Translating gives CASSETGGMIA. The entire CDR3 sequence reads CASSETGGMIAEQFF.

This clone has just a few counts. The listed genes are named as in mouse. Coverage ceases 4 residues before the CDR3 finishes, and the germline J gene fills in the end. The sample has other DNA sequences that encode this CDR3 too. The chain joins TRBV14 to TRBJ1-1; the D is unclear. Germline CDR1 and CDR2: SGHDT and FRDEAV. The CDR3 length is 11 residues. The CDR3 bases that were read are TGTGCCAGCAGTCTCCAGACA. This gives the protein CASSLQT. The full CDR3 reads CASSLQTEVFF.

As concerns this clone: The listed genes are named as in mouse. Read coverage stops 4 residues before the CDR3 terminus; the germline J gene supplies the remainder. The chain is built from TRBV13-3 and TRBJ2-5; D uncertain. This CDR3 is 14 amino acids long. Trimming removed 2 bases at V and 0 bases at J, with 7 bases between. CDR1 and CDR2 from the germline V gene are NNHDY and SYVADS. The CDR3 sequence: CASSETSNQDTQYF. The CDR3 DNA, read in part, is TGTGCCAGCAGTGAGACTAGTAACCAAGAC.

This clone was observed a handful of times. The gene symbols are mouse symbols. Read data end 4 residues before the CDR3 end; the end is taken from the germline J gene. The chain combines TRBV13-3 with TRBJ2-5; the match to TRBD1 covers 9 bases. This CDR3 comprises 13 residues. The germline gives CDR1 NNHDY, CDR2 SYVADS. CDR3 sequence reads: CASSHRGRDTQYF. CDR3 DNA, as far as it was read: TGTGCCAGCAGCCACAGGGGGCGGGAC.

A few counts support this clone. Any gene name here is a mouse gene name. Read coverage stops 4 residues before the CDR3 terminus; the germline J gene supplies the remainder. V usage is TRBV14 and J usage is TRBJ2-1, with 11 positions matching TRBD2. This CDR3 is built from 15 residues. Germline CDR1 reads SGHDT; CDR2 reads FRDEAV. J lost 3 bases, V lost 5 bases, and 4 bases had no gene match. The covered CDR3 bases are TGTGCCAGCAGCCCTGACTGGGGGGGCTATGCT. It translates to CASSPDWGGYA. The entire CDR3 reads CASSPDWGGYAEQFF.

This clone was detected ten times or more. Gene names refer to mouse genes. CDR3 amino acids: CTCSADPGGRYAEQFF. The sequenced part of the CDR3 DNA is TGCACCTGCAGTGCAGATCCTGGGGGGAGGTATGCT. The chain links TRBV1 to TRBJ2-1; the match to TRBD2 covers 8 bases. The read finishes 4 residues shy of the CDR3 end, and the germline J gene is used to complete it. The junction had 5 bases not matched to a gene; V was cut back by 0 bases and J by 4 bases. The germline CDR1 and CDR2 sequences are NSQYPW and LRSPGD (reference sequence). The CDR3 contains 16 residues.

For this clone: These gene names are mouse names. The sequence runs out 4 residues before the end of the CDR3; the remainder is reconstructed from the germline J gene. The chain combines TRBV13-3 with TRBJ2-7; 12 nucleotides align to TRBD2. The CDR3 has 14 residues. Germline CDR1 is NNHDY and CDR2 is SYVADS. The CDR3 protein is CASRTGGARYEQYF. The CDR3 bases that were read are TGTGCCAGCAGGACTGGGGGGGCGCGTTAT.

This clone was detected only a few times. Any gene name here is a mouse gene name. The CDR3 end lies 4 residues beyond the end of the read and is filled in from the germline J gene. J is TRBJ2-7 and V is TRBV1; D unclear. CDR1 and CDR2 from the germline V gene are NSQYPW and LRSPGD (reference sequence). CDR3 length: 13 residues. This CDR3 reads CTCSADSRNEQYF. Partial CDR3 DNA: TGCACCTGCAGTGCAGATTCCAGAAAT.

For this clone: Gene names refer to mouse genes. Read sequence stops 4 residues before the CDR3 end, and the germline J gene provides the missing end. V is TRBV13-1 and J is TRBJ2-1; 10 nucleotides agree with TRBD2. The CDR3 spans 15 residues. Germline trimming cut 5 bases from V and 1 base from J; bases unmatched to any gene: 3. CDR1 and CDR2 (germline): NSHNY, SYGAGN. The sequenced part of the CDR3 DNA is TGTGCCAGCAGAGACTGGGGGGAGAACTATGCT. Translated: CASRDWGENYA. The CDR3 reads in full as CASRDWGENYAEQFF.

As regards this clone: These gene names are mouse names. From the germline J gene comes the end of the CDR3, since the read stops 4 residues before it. This chain connects TRBV13-3 to TRBJ2-7, with 7 bases identical to TRBD1. After removal of 3 bases from V and 0 bases from J, the junction contained 6 bases not matched to a gene. Germline V gene lookup returns CDR1 NNHDY and CDR2 SYVADS. The CDR3 contains 15 residues. Partial CDR3 DNA: TGTGCCAGCAGTGGCCGGGACAGCCCCTCCTAT. Its translation: CASSGRDSPSY. The whole CDR3 sequence is CASSGRDSPSYEQYF.

Regarding this clone: Gene labels here are mouse ones. The CDR3 goes on 4 residues after the read ends, and that part is filled in from the germline J gene. The chain links TRBV13-3 to TRBJ2-3; the match to TRBD2 covers 7 bases. Germline V gene sequence: CDR1 NNHDY, CDR2 SYVADS. V dropped 7 bases and J dropped 0; count of bases not matched to a gene: 2. The CDR3 extends over 13 amino acids. The CDR3 loop reads CASDWDSAETLYF. The sequenced CDR3 bases are TGTGCCAGCGACTGGGATAGTGCAGAA.

To note about this clone: Gene names follow the mouse nomenclature. The read ends 4 residues shy of where the CDR3 ends; the end is completed using the germline J gene. The chain employs TRBV31 and TRBJ2-3; D is possibly TRBD1 or TRBD2 (6 bases each). The CDR3 runs to 15 residues. CDR1 and CDR2 from the germline V gene are GKSSPN and SITVG. V was shortened by 1 base and J by 1 base, with 12 bases between the two germline ends. The CDR3 sequence: CAWSQGGRGAETLYF. The CDR3 bases that were read are TGTGCCTGGAGTCAGGGGGGAAGAGGTGCAGAA. Variable domain in full (rest from reference TRBV31 and TRBJ2-3): AQTIHQWPVAEIKAVGSPLSLGCTIKGKSSPNLYWYWQATGGTLQQLFYSITVGQVESVVQLNLSASRPKDDQFILSTEKLLLSHSGFYLCAWSQGGRGAETLYFGSGTRLTVL.

This clone occurred a few times. The listed TCRdb protein conflicts with the DNA translation at residue 13, and the protein shown is translated directly from the DNA. Gene names are the mouse ones. Read sequence stops 3 residues before the CDR3 end, and the germline J gene provides the missing end. This sequence joins TRBV1 and TRBJ1-3; D is perhaps TRBD1 (6 bases). Germline CDR1 and CDR2: NSQYPW and LRSPGD (reference sequence). CDR3 length equals 16 residues. V shed 3 bases and J shed 1 base, with 13 bases lying between them. Partial CDR3 DNA: TGCACCTGCAGTGCCCGCCCCGGGACATCTGGAAATACG. It yields the protein CTCSARPGTSGNT. The entire CDR3 protein is CTCSARPGTSGNTLYF.